This T cell receptor beta chain appears in the sequencing data of a study of blood T cell repertoires in COVID-19. Across the whole study: Specimens from acute and convalescent COVID-19 originated in the United States, Italy and Spain.

Germline V CDR1 and CDR2: LGHDT, YNNKEL (reference sequence). After removal of 0 bases from V and 11 bases from J, the junction contained 6 bases not matched to a gene. The CDR3 sequence is 15 residues long. Generated by immunoSEQ multiplex PCR, the TCRdb table keeps only in-frame clones and is missing some. Among 110,000 to 150,000 clones listed, roughly 80% were seen once. This sequence was found in a man aged 45 to 65 who had recovered from COVID-19. The sequencing sample was made of PBMCs or T cells enriched from blood (not recorded which). The chain links TRBV3-1 (or the pseudogene TRBV3-2) to TRBJ2-1; TRBD2 matches at 11 bases. The CDR3 loop reads CASSQDPSSGGKQFF. In DNA form, the CDR3 reads TGTGCCAGCAGCCAAGATCCATCTAGCGGGGGGAAGCAGTTCTTC.